This T cell receptor beta chain is from a study of OX40 agonist ivuxolimab in advanced cancers. The CDR3 has 14 residues. In germline, CDR1 is MDHEN, CDR2 SYDVKM. Trimming took 6 bases from V and 6 from J; bases not matched to a gene: 5. The repertoire was sequenced with immunoSEQ multiplex PCR; TCRdb's copy has only in-frame clones and lacks some. The data show around 50,000 clones, approximately 91% seen once. The sequence was collected from an adult with an advanced solid tumor such as melanoma, head and neck, liver or kidney cancer. The chain is built from TRBV28 and TRBJ2-1, with TRBD2 matching over 10 bases. The sample consisted of CD4+ or CD8+ T cells sorted from blood, taken in a trial of the OX40 agonist ivuxolimab. CDR3 region: CASRAGGPGNEQFF. CDR3 bases: TGTGCCAGCAGAGCGGGAGGGCCCGGCAATGAGCAGTTCTTC.